Below, 2 T cell receptor beta chains from the same sample are listed, as sequenced in a study of cytomegalovirus exposure and HLA in healthy donors. Primers included in the PCR were 60 Vbeta and 13 Jbeta primers. The method was immunoSEQ multiplex PCR; TCRdb's version includes in-frame clones alone and lacks a portion of them. The sample yields around 150,000 clones, 75% seen once. Sequencing was carried out using PBMCs. The receptor source for this set is a male donor in good health and CMV-seronegative.

The chain combines TRBV4-2 with TRBJ1-1; 9 nucleotides match TRBD1. From germline, CDR1 is LGHNA and CDR2 YNFKEQ. The ends lost 6 bases at V and 7 bases at J; junction bases unmatched: 12. The CDR3 is 15 residues long. The CDR3 nucleotides are TGTGCCAGCAGTCTTACCGGGACAGGGCCCTTTGAAGCTTTCTTT. Protein product: CASSLTGTGPFEAFF.

Concerning this clone: One end of the junction varies from germline; a read error may be responsible. The chain is built from TRBV18 and TRBJ1-4; D might be TRBD1 (6 bases). This CDR3 has 15 residues. Germline CDR1 KGHSH, CDR2 LQKENI. The CDR3 here is CASSPSAGANEKLFF. CDR3 DNA sequence: TGTGCCAGTTCACCATCGGCAGGGGCTAATGAAAAACTGTTTTTT.